The clone carrying this T cell receptor (beta chain) was counted a few times. What it recognizes is unknown. V was shortened by 0 bases and J by 0 bases, with 9 bases between the two germline ends. CDR1 SGHDN and CDR2 FVKESK come from the germline V gene. This CDR3 contains 16 residues. The data are from a study of vaccination effects on CD4 cells after COVID-19. The ViraFEST assay expanded antigen-specific CD4+ T cells with viral peptide pools before sequencing. The culture ran for less than 12 days, and then CD4+ T cells were isolated. Nobody among the vaccine recipients had prior SARS-CoV-2 infection (nucleocapsid antibodies were negative). Wells containing approximately 2 million PBMC each were cultured with approximately 9.2 IU/ml IL-2 and about 9.6 ug/ml peptides. Half of the medium was exchanged for IL-2 medium on both days 3 and 7. Profiling relied on immunoSEQ multiplex PCR, and the TCRdb table lists in-frame clones only, not all of them. The sample shows 30,000 to 40,000 clones, around 78% of them seen only once.

The source material was CD4+ T cells from PBMCs cultured with HCoV-OC43 spike peptides, sampled before COVID-19 vaccination. Subset meaning: HCoV-OC43 spike overlapping peptide pool stimulation. This receptor was identified in a human donor who received a COVID-19 vaccine. The chain is built from TRBV14 and TRBJ1-5; D is undetermined. In DNA, the CDR3 is TGTGCCAGCAGCCAAGACTCAGCGATTAGCAATCAGCCCCAGCATTTT. Translated: CASSQDSAISNQPQHF.